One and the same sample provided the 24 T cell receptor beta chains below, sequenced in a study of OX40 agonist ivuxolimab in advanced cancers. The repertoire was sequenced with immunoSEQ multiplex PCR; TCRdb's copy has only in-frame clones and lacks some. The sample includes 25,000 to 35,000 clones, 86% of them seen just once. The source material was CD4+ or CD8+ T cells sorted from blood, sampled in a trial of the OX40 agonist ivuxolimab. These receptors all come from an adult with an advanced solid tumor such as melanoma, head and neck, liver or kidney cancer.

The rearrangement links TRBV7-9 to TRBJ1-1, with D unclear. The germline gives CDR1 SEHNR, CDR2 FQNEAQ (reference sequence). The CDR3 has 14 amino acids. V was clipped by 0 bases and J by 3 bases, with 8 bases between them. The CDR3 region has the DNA TGTGCCAGCAGCTTAGCAACAGTGGACACTGAAGCTTTCTTT. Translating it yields CASSLATVDTEAFF. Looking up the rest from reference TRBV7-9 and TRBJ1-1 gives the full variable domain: DTGVSQNPRHKITKRGQNVTFRCDPISEHNRLYWYRQTLGQGPEFLTYFQNEAQLEKSRLLSDRFSAERPKGSFSTLEIQRTEQGDSAMYLCASSLATVDTEAFFGQGTRLTVV.

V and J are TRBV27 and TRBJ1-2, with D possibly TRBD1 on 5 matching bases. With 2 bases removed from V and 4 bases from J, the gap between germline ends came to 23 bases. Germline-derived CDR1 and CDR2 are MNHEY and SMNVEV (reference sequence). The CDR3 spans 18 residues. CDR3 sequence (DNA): TGTGCCAGCAGTTTAGCCACCGGGGGTGATTCTCACTCCTATGGCTACACCTTC. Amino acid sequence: CASSLATGGDSHSYGYTF.

CDR3 region: CASPLGKRQAGNTIYF. The CDR3, as DNA: TGTGCCAGTCCCCTCGGGAAACGGCAGGCTGGAAACACCATATATTTT. The chain employs TRBV21-1 and TRBJ1-3. TRBV21-1 is labeled a pseudogene. The length of the CDR3 is 16 residues.

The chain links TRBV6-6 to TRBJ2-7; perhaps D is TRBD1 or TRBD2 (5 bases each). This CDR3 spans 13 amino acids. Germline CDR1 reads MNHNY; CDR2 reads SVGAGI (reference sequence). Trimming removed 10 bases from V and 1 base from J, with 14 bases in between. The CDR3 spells CATRDLRSYEQYF. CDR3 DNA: TGTGCCACCAGGGACCTTAGGTCCTACGAGCAGTACTTC.

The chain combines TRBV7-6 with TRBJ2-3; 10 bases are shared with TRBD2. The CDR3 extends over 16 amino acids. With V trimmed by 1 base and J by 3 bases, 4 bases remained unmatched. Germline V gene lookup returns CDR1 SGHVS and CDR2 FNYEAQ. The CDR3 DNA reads TGTGCCAGCAGCTTAGAGGGTAGCGGGGGGACAGATACGCAGTATTTT. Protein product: CASSLEGSGGTDTQYF.

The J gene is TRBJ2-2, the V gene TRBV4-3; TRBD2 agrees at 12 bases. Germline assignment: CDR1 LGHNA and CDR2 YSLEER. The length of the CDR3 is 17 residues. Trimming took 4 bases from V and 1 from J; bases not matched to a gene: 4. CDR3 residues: CASSPLGLAGNTGELFF. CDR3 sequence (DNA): TGCGCCAGCAGCCCACTGGGACTAGCGGGGAACACCGGGGAGCTGTTTTTT.

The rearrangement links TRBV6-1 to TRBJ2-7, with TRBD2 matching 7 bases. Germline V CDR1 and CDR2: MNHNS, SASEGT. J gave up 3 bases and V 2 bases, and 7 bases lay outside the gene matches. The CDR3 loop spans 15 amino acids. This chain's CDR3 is CASSEFPAGIYEQYF. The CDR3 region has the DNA TGTGCCAGCAGTGAATTTCCAGCGGGGATCTACGAGCAGTACTTC.

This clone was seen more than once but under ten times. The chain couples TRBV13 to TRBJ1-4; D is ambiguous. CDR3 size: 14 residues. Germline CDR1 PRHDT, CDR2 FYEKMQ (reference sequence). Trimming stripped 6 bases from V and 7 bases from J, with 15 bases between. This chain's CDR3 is CASRLRGRGEKLFF. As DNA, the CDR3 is TGTGCCAGCAGACTACGAGGTCGGGGTGAAAAACTGTTTTTT.

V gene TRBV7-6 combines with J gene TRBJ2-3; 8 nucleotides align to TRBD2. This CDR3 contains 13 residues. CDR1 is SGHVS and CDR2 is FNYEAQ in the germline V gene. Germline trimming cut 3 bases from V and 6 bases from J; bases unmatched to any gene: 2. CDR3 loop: CASSLASGDTQYF. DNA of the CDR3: TGTGCCAGCAGCTTGGCTAGCGGGGATACGCAGTATTTT.

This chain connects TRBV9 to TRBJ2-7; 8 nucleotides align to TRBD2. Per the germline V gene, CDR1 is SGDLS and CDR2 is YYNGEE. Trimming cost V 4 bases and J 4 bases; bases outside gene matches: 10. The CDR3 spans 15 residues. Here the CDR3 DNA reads TGTGCCAGCAGCCCTCGGCGGGGGGTAGCGTACGAGCAGTACTTC. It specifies CASSPRRGVAYEQYF. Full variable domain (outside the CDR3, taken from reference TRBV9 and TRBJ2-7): DSGVTQTPKHLITATGQRVTLRCSPRSGDLSVYWYQQSLDQGLQFLIQYYNGEERAKGNILERFSAQQFPDLHSELNLSSLELGDSALYFCASSPRRGVAYEQYFGPGTRLTVT.

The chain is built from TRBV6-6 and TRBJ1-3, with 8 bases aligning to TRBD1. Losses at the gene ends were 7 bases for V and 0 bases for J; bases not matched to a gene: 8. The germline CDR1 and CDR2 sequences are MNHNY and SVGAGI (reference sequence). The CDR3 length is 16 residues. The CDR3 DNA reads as TGTGCCAGCAAAACCGGGACAGGCCACTCTGGAAACACCATATATTTT. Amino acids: CASKTGTGHSGNTIYF.

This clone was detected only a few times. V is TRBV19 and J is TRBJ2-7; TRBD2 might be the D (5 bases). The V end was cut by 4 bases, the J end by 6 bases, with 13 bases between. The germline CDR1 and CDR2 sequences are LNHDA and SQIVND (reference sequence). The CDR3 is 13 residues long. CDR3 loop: CASSTSLGSEQYF. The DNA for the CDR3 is TGTGCCAGTAGTACGTCGTTGGGGAGCGAGCAGTACTTC.

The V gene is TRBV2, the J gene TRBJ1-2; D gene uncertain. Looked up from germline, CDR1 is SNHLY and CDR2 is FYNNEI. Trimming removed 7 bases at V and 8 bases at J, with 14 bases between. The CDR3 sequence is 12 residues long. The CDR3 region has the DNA TGTGCCAGCACCCCCATATTGGGAGGCTACACCTTC. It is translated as CASTPILGGYTF.

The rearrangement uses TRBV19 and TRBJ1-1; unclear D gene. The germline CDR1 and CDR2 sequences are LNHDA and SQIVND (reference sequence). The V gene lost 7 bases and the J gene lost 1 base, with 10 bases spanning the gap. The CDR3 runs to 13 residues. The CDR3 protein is CASNLYSNTEAFF. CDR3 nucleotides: TGTGCCAGTAATTTATACTCGAACACTGAAGCTTTCTTT.

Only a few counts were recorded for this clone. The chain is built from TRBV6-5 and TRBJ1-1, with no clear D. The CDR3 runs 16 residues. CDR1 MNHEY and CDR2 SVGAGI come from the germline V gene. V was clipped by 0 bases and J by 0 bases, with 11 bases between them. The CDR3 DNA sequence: TGTGCCAGCAGTTACTCCAGTGTAAAGATGAACACTGAAGCTTTCTTT. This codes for CASSYSSVKMNTEAFF.

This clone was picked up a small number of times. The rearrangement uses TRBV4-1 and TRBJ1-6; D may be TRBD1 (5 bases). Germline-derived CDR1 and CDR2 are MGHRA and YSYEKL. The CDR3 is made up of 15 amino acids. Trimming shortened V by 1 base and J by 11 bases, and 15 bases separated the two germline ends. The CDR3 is CASSQAPGGTTPLHF. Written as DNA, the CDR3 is TGCGCCAGCAGCCAAGCACCCGGGGGTACGACACCCCTCCACTTT.

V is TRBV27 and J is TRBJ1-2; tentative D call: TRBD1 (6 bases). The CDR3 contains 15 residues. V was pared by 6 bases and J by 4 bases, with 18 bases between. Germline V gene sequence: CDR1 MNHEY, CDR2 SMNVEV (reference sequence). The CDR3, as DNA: TGTGCCAGCAGAAGGATGGGGGAAGGGGGCTATGGCTACACCTTC. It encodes CASRRMGEGGYGYTF.

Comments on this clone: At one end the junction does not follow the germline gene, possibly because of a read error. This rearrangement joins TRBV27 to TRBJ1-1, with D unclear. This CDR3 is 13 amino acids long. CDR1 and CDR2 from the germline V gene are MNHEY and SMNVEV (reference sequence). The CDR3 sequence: CASSLYRNSEAFF. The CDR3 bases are TGTGCCAGCAGTTTATACCGGAACAGTGAAGCTTTCTTT.

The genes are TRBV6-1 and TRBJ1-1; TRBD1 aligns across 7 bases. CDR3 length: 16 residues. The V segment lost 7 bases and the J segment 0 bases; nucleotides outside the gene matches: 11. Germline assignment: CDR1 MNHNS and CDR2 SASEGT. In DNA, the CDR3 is TGTGCCAGCATTGAGAGGACAGGCCCCATGAACACTGAAGCTTTCTTT. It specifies CASIERTGPMNTEAFF.

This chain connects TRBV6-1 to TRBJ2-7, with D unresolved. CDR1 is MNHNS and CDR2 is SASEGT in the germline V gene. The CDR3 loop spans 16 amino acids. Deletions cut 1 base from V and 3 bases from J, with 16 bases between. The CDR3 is CASSEEGKFPRYEQYF. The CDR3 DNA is TGTGCCAGCAGTGAAGAAGGAAAGTTTCCCCGCTACGAGCAGTACTTC.

The DNA of the CDR3 is TGTGCCAGCAGCACCCGGGACAGGGTAGGGTTGGCCGCAGATACGCAGTATTTT. This gives the protein CASSTRDRVGLAADTQYF. V and J are TRBV7-9 and TRBJ2-3; 9 bases fit TRBD1. CDR3 length: 18 amino acids. The ends lost 5 bases at V and 4 bases at J; junction bases unmatched: 16. In germline, CDR1 is SEHNR, CDR2 FQNEAQ (reference sequence).

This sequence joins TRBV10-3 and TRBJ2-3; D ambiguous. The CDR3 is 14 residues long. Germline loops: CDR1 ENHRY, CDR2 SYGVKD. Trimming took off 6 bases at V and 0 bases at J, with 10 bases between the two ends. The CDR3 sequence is CAISLDPSTDTQYF. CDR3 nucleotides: TGTGCCATCAGCCTGGACCCTAGCACAGATACGCAGTATTTT.

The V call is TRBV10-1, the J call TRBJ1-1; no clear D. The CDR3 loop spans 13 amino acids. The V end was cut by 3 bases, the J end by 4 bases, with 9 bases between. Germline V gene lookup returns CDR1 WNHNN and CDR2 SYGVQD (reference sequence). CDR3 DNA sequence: TGCGCCAGCAGTGAAACGGATGGCACTGAAGCTTTCTTT. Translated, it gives CASSETDGTEAFF.

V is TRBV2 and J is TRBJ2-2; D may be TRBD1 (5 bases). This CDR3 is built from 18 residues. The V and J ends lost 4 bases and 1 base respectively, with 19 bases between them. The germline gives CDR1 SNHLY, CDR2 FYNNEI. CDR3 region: CASSVVFSGLGNTGELFF. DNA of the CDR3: TGTGCCAGCAGTGTTGTTTTTTCAGGGCTGGGGAACACCGGGGAGCTGTTTTTT.